This T cell receptor (beta chain) was recorded in a study of beta chain features in type 1 diabetes. As every portion of the isolated RNA was reverse transcribed, the sequencing read expressed TCRB transcripts. This table comes from immunoSEQ multiplex PCR, and its TCRdb copy is limited to in-frame clones, with some not included. The sample records about 700,000 clones, around 15% being singletons. Study-wide results and caveats: Sampled from patients, naive, central memory and Treg TCRB repertoires appeared more similar than those sampled from healthy donors. In all four CD4+ subsets, TCRB CDR3 length was significantly, moderately reduced in type 1 diabetes.

CDR3 length: 13 residues. V was cut by 3 bases and J by 8 bases, with 14 bases left in between. Germline values: CDR1 SGHRS, CDR2 YFSETQ. This clone was recorded a few times. Antigen: not known. The chain couples TRBV5-1 to TRBJ1-2, with D uncertain. Sequencing was done on a sample of naive CD4+ T cells from blood. This clonotype was sampled from a young man with type 1 diabetes. This CDR3 is CASSYSPGEGYTF. CDR3 nucleotide sequence: TGCGCCAGCAGCTACTCACCGGGAGAGGGCTACACCTTC.